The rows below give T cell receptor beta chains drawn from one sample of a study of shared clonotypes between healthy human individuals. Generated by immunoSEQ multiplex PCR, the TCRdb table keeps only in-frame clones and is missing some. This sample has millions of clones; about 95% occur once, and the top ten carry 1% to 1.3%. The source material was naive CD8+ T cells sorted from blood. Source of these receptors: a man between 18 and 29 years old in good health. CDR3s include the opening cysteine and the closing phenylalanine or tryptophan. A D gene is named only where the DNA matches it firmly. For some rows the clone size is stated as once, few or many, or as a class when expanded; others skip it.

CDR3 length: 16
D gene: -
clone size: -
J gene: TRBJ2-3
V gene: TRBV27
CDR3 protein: CASSHGAGRPPDTQYF
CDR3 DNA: TGTGCCAGCAGCCACGGGGCGGGAAGGCCCCCAGATACGCAGTATTTT

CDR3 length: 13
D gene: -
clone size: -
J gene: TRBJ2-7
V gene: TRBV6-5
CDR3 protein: CASSPSSLYEQYF
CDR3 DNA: TGTGCCAGCAGTCCTTCGTCGCTATACGAGCAGTACTTC

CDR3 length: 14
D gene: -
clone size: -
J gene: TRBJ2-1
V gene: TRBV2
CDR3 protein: CASSELGSYNEQFF
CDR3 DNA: TGTGCCAGCAGTGAATTGGGCTCCTACAATGAGCAGTTCTTC

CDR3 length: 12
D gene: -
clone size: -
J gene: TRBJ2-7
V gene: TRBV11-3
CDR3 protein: CASSSSGYEQYF
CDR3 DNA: TGTGCCAGCAGCTCCTCTGGGTATGAGCAGTACTTC

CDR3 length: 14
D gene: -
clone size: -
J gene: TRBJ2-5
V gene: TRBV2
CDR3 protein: CASILGTIQETQYF
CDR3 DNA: -

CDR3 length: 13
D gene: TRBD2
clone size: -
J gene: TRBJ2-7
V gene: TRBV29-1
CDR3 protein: CSDGLAGNHEQYF
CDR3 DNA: TGCAGCGACGGGCTAGCGGGAAATCACGAGCAGTACTTC

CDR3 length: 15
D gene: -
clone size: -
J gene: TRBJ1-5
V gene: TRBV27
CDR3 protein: CASSLKGNSNQPQHF
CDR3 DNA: TGTGCCAGCAGTTTAAAGGGTAATAGCAATCAGCCCCAGCATTTT

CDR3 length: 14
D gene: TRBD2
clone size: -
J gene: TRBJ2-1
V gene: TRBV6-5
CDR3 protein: CASSVAGGHNEQFF
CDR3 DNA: TGTGCCAGCAGTGTAGCGGGGGGCCACAATGAGCAGTTCTTC

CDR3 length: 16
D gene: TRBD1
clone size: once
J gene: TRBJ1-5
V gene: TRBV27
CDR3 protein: CASSSAGGEVNQPQHF
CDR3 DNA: TGTGCCAGCAGCTCCGCAGGGGGGGAGGTCAATCAGCCCCAGCATTTT

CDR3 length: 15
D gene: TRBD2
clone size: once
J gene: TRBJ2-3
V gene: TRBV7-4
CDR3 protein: CASSWTRRNTDTQYF
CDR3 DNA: TGTGCCAGCAGCTGGACTAGACGAAACACAGATACGCAGTATTTT

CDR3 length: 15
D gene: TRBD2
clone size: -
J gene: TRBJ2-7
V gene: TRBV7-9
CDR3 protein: CASSPSSGTPYEQYF
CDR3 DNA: TGTGCCAGCAGCCCGTCTAGCGGGACTCCCTACGAGCAGTACTTC

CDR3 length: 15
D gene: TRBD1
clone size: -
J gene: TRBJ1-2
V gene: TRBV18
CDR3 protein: CASSPGQGIRYGYTF
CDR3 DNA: TGTGCCAGCTCACCTGGACAGGGGATTCGCTATGGCTACACCTTC

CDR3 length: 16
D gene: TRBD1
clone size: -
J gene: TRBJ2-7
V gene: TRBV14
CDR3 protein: CASSQGTGASYYEQYF
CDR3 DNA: TGTGCCAGCAGCCAAGGGACAGGGGCGTCCTACTACGAGCAGTACTTC

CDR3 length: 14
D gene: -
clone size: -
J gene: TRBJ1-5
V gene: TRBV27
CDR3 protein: CASSTGGSNQPQHF
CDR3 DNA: TGTGCCAGCAGTACTGGGGGTAGCAATCAGCCCCAGCATTTT

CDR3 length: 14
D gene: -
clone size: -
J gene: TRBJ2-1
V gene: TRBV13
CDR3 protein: CASSYRDRWDEQFF
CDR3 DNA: TGTGCCAGCAGCTATAGGGACCGGTGGGATGAGCAGTTCTTC

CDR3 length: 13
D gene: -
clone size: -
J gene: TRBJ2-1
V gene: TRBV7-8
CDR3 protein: CASSLGWGNEQFF
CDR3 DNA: TGTGCCAGCAGCTTGGGGTGGGGCAATGAGCAGTTCTTC

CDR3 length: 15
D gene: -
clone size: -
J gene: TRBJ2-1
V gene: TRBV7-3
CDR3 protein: CASSLLGWEEEEQFF
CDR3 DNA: TGTGCCAGCAGCTTATTGGGCTGGGAGGAGGAGGAGCAGTTCTTC

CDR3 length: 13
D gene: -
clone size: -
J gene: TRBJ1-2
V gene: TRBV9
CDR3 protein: CASSDTGQSGYTF
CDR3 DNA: TGTGCCAGCAGCGACACAGGGCAGAGTGGCTACACCTTC

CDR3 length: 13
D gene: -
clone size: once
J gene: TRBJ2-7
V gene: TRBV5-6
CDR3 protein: CASSLDRNFEQYF
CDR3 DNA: TGTGCCAGCAGCTTGGATAGGAATTTCGAGCAGTACTTC

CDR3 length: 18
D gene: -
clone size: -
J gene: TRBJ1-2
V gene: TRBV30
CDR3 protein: CAWSPTVEGNWANYGYTF
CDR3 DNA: TGTGCCTGGAGTCCCACCGTAGAGGGGAATTGGGCTAACTATGGCTACACCTTC

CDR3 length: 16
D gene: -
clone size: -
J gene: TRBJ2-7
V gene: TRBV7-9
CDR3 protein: CASSFGTTSTGDEQYF
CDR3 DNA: TGTGCCAGCAGCTTCGGCACAACCAGCACGGGGGACGAGCAGTACTTC

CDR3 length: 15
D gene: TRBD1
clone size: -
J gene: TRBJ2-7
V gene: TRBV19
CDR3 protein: CASSETGTGTYEQYF
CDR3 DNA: TGTGCCAGTAGTGAAACCGGGACAGGGACCTACGAGCAGTACTTC

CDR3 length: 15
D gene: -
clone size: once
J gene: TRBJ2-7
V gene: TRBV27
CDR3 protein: CASSQSRGPFYEQYF
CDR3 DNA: TGTGCCAGCAGTCAGTCCCGGGGACCCTTCTACGAGCAGTACTTC

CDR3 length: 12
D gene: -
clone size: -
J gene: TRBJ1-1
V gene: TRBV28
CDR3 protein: CASSWGAAEAFF
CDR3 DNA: TGTGCCAGCTCCTGGGGCGCCGCAGAAGCTTTCTTT

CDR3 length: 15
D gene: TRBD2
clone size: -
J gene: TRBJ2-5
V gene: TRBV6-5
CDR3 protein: CASSSVAGGQETQYF
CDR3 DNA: TGTGCCAGCAGTTCCGTAGCGGGGGGACAAGAGACCCAGTACTTC

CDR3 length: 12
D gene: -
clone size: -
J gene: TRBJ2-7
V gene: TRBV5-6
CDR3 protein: CASSGNSYEQYF
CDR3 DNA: TGTGCCAGCAGCGGTAATTCCTACGAGCAGTACTTC

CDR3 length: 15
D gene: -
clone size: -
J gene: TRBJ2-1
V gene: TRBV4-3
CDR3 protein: CASSQGQLNYNEQFF
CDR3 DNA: TGCGCCAGCAGCCAAGGACAGCTAAATTACAATGAGCAGTTCTTC

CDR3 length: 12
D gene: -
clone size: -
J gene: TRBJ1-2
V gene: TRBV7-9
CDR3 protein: CASSLGQNGYTF
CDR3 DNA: TGTGCCAGCAGCTTAGGTCAGAATGGCTACACCTTC

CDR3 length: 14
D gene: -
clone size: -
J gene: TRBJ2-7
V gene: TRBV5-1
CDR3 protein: CASSFKQGSYEQYF
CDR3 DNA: TGCGCCAGCAGCTTCAAACAGGGCTCCTACGAGCAGTACTTC

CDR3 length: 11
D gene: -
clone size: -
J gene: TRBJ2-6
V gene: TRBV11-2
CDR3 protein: CASSGANVLTF
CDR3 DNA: TGTGCCAGCAGCGGGGCCAACGTCCTGACTTTC

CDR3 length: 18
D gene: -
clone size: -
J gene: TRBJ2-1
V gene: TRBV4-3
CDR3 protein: CASSQDNALATRDNEQFF
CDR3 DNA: TGCGCCAGCAGCCAAGATAATGCGCTAGCGACAAGGGACAATGAGCAGTTCTTC

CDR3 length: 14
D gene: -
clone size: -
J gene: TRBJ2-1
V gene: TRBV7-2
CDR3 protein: CASSLTSSYNEQFF
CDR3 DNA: TGTGCCAGCAGCTTAACTAGCTCCTACAATGAGCAGTTCTTC

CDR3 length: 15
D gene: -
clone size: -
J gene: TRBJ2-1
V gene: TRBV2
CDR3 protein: CASSEGIHSYNEQFF
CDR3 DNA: TGTGCCAGCAGTGAAGGGATCCACTCCTACAATGAGCAGTTCTTC

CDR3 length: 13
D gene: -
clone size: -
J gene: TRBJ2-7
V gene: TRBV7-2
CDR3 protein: CASSLVSDYEQYF
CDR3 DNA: TGTGCCAGCAGCTTAGTCTCCGATTACGAGCAGTACTTC

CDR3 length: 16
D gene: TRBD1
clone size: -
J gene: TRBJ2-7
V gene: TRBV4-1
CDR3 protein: CASSLKTGGASYEQYF
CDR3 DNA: TGCGCCAGCAGCCTTAAGACAGGGGGCGCTTCCTACGAGCAGTACTTC

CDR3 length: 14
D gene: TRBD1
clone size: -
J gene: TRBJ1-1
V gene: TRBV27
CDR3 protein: CASTPGQGIGEAFF
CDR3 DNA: TGTGCCAGCACCCCGGGACAGGGCATTGGTGAAGCTTTCTTT

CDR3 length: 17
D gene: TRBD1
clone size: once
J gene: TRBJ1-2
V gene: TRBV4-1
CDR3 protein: CASSQAGQGVFGYGYTF
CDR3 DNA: TGCGCCAGCAGCCAAGCGGGACAGGGAGTTTTCGGCTATGGCTACACCTTC

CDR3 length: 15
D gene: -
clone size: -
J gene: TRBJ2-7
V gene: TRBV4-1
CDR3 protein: CASSQEAGLSYEQYF
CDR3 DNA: TGCGCCAGCAGCCAAGAGGCGGGGCTATCCTACGAGCAGTACTTC

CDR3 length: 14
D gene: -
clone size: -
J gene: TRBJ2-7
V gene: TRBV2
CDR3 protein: CASSDPNGAYEQYF
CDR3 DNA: TGTGCCAGCAGTGATCCGAACGGTGCCTACGAGCAGTACTTC

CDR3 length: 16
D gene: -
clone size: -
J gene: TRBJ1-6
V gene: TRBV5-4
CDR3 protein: CASSRSVAGRGSPLHF
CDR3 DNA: TGTGCCAGCAGCCGATCCGTGGCAGGGAGAGGGTCACCCCTCCACTTT

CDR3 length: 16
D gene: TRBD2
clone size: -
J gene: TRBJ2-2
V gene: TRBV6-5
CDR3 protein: CASSYFLAGGRGELFF
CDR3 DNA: TGTGCCAGCAGTTACTTCCTAGCGGGGGGCCGCGGGGAGCTGTTTTTT

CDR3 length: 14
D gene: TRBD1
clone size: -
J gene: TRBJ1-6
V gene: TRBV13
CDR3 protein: CASSYQGGNSPLHF
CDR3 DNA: TGTGCCAGCAGCTACCAGGGGGGGAATTCACCCCTCCACTTT

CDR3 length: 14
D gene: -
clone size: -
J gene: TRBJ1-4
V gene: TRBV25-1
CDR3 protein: CASSDLTTNEKLFF
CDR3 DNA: TGTGCCAGCAGTGACCTCACAACTAATGAAAAACTGTTTTTT

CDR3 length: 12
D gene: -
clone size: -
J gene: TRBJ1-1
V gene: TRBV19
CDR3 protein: CASKRGATEAFF
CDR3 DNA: TGTGCCAGTAAGCGGGGGGCCACTGAAGCTTTCTTT

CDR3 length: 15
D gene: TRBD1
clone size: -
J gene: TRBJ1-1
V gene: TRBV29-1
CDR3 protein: CSTGGTGEMNTEAFF
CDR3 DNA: TGCAGCACTGGGGGGACAGGGGAGATGAACACTGAAGCTTTCTTT

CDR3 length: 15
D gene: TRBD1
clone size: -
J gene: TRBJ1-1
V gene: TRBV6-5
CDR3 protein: CASSYSDRENTEAFF
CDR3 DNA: TGTGCCAGCAGTTACTCGGACAGGGAGAACACTGAAGCTTTCTTT

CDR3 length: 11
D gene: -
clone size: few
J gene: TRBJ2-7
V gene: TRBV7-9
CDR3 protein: CASSLNYEQYF
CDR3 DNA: TGTGCCAGCAGCCTCAACTACGAGCAGTACTTC

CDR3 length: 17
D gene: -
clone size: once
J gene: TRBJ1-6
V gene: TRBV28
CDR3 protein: CASSLGVAEITGSPLHF
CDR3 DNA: TGTGCCAGCAGTTTAGGTGTAGCGGAAATCACAGGTTCACCCCTCCACTTT

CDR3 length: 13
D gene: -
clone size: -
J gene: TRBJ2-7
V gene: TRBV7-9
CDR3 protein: CASSPHLGYEQYF
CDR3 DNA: TGTGCCAGCAGCCCCCACTTAGGCTACGAGCAGTACTTC

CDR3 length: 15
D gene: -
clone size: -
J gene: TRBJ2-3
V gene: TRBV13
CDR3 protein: CASSLVGRAANTQYF
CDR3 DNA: TGTGCCAGCAGCTTAGTGGGCAGGGCCGCGAATACGCAGTATTTT

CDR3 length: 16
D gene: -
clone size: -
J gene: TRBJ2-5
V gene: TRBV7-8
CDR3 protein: CASSLAQATQGETQYF
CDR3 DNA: TGTGCCAGCAGCTTAGCTCAGGCGACCCAGGGGGAGACCCAGTACTTC

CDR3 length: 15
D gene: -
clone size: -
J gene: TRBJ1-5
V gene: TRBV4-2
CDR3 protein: CASSQDRWSNQPQHF
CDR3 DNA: TGTGCCAGCAGCCAAGATCGTTGGAGCAATCAGCCCCAGCATTTT

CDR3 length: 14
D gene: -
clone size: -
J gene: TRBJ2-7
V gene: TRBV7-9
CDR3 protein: CASRSAGGDYEQYF
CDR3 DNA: TGTGCCAGTAGGTCGGCGGGTGGGGACTACGAGCAGTACTTC

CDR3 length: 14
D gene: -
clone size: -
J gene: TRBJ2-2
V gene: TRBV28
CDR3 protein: CASSLYRVTGELFF
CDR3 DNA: TGTGCCAGCAGTTTATACAGGGTTACCGGGGAGCTGTTTTTT

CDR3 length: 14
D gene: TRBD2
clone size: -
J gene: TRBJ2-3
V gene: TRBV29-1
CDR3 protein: CSDLLAGGTDTQYF
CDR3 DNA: TGCAGCGACCTACTAGCGGGTGGCACAGATACGCAGTATTTT

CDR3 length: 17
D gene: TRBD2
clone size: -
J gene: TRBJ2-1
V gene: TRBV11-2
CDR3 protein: CASSSPGSGGPYNEQFF
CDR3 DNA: TGTGCCAGCAGCTCCCCTGGCAGCGGGGGACCCTACAATGAGCAGTTCTTC

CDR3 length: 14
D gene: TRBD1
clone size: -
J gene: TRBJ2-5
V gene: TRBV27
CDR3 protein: CASSFQGASETQYF
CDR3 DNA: TGTGCCAGCAGTTTCCAGGGGGCATCAGAGACCCAGTACTTC

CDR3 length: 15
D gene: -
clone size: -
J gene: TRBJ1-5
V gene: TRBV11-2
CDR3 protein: CASSLGGYSNQPQHF
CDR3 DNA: TGTGCCAGCAGCTTAGGAGGTTATAGCAATCAGCCCCAGCATTTT

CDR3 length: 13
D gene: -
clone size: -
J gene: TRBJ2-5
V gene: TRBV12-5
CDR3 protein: CASGNDGGETQYF
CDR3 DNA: TGTGCTAGTGGTAATGACGGGGGAGAGACCCAGTACTTC